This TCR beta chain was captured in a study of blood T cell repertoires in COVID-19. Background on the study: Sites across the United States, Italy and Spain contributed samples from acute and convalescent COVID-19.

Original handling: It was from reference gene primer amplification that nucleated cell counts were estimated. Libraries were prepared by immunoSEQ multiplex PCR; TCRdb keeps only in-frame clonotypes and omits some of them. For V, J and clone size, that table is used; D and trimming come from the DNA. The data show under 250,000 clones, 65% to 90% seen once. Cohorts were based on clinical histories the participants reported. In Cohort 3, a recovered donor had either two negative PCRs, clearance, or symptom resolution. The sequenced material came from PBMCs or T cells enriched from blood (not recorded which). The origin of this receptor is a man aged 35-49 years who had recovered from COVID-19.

For the CDR3, the DNA is TGTGCCAGCAGCTTAATTTTACAGGTCAACGAGCAGTACTTC. It encodes CASSLILQVNEQYF. The V and J genes are TRBV7-2 and TRBJ2-7, with a weak D call TRBD1 (5 bases). The V end lost 2 bases, the J end lost 5 bases, and 13 bases lay between the germline ends. The CDR3 spans 14 residues. CDR1 is SGHTA and CDR2 is FQGNSA in the germline V gene.